This note documents a single T cell receptor (beta chain) sequence. Its antigen is currently unknown. Among the donors, all were Caucasian adults who lived in Nashville, Tennessee. This CDR3 comprises 17 residues. Germline loops: CDR1 KGHSH, CDR2 LQKENI. With V trimmed by 6 bases and J by 2 bases, 8 bases remained unmatched. The sample is drawn from a study of shared clonotypes between healthy human individuals. An even split of each subset's genomic DNA across several immunoSEQ plates was performed. Repertoires were generated with immunoSEQ multiplex PCR, while TCRdb's copy carries only in-frame clones and drops some. The sample has 2 million to 2.5 million clones, about 90% seen once. Study-wide findings and caveats: Among the subsets, naive ones generally showed larger estimated richness than memory ones.

Sequenced: naive CD4+ T cells from PBMCs. Subset in this sample: CD45RA+ positively selected. This chain connects TRBV18 to TRBJ2-1; 12 bases agree with TRBD2. This clonotype originated in a man younger than 30 in good health. Some clones in this sample may be carry-over from other donors' samples. Here the CDR3 DNA reads TGTGCCAGCTCCGGGCTAGCGGGAGGGCCGCCCTACAATGAGCAGTTCTTC. This encodes CASSGLAGGPPYNEQFF.